This TCR beta chain is from a study of blood T cell repertoires in COVID-19. Trimming cost V 4 bases and J 0 bases, with 16 bases left between them. The CDR3 runs 16 residues. Germline CDR1 SGHAT, CDR2 FQNNGV. Profiling relied on immunoSEQ multiplex PCR, and the TCRdb table lists in-frame clones only, not all of them. The sample carries around 110,000 clones, less than 90% recorded once. The chain has TRBV11-2 and TRBJ2-7; a weak D match, TRBD2 (5 bases). The sequence derives from a man younger than 40 with acute or convalescent COVID-19. The sample taken for sequencing was peripheral blood. CDR3 coding DNA: TGTGCCAGCAGCTCCTATGAAGCGGCCAGCTCCTACGAGCAGTACGTC. This sequence encodes CASSSYEAASSYEQYV.